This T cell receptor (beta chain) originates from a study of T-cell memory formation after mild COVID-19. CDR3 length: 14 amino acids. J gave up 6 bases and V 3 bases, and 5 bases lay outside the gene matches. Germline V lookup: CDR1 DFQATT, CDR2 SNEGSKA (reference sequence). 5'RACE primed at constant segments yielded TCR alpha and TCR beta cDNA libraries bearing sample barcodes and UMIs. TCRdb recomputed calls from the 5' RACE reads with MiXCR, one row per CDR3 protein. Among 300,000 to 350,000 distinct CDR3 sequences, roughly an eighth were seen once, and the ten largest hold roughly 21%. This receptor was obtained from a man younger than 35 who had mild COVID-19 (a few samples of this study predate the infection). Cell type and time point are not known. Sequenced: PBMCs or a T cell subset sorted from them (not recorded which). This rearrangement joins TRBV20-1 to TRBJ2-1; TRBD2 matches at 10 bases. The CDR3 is CSARGLAGANEQFF. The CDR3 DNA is TGCAGTGCTAGGGGTCTAGCGGGAGCCAATGAGCAGTTCTTC.